This TCR beta chain is drawn from a study of T cell responses to AZD1222 COVID-19 vaccine. CDR3 size: 16 residues. Germline V gene lookup returns CDR1 LGHNA and CDR2 YNFKEQ. Losses at the gene ends were 4 bases for V and 9 bases for J; bases not matched to a gene: 13. This clone has just a few counts. Some clones are missing from TCRdb's copy, which holds only in-frame ones; the method was immunoSEQ multiplex PCR. This sample yields roughly 99,000 clones, of which roughly nine tenths are seen a single time; under 7% belongs to the top ten. The source material was peripheral blood, sampled on day 0 of AZD1222 vaccination. This clonotype originated in an adult in good health. The V and J genes are TRBV4-2 and TRBJ2-1, with 9 bases aligning to TRBD2. This CDR3 is CASSPGVREGRGEQFF. CDR3 nucleotide sequence: TGTGCCAGCAGCCCAGGGGTGCGGGAGGGCCGGGGTGAGCAGTTCTTC.